This entry lists 8 T cell receptor beta chains sequenced from one sample in a study of early T cells in non-severe SARS-CoV-2 infection. TCRdb called the 5' RACE reads again in MiXCR, with one record for every CDR3 protein. The sample holds tens of thousands of distinct CDR3 sequences; approximately 4.4% are singletons and the top ten take under 7%. What was sequenced was whole blood. The receptors were sampled from an adult who was a healthcare worker with PCR-confirmed SARS-CoV-2 infection or an uninfected control (not recorded which).

The chain couples TRBV7-2 to TRBJ2-7, with D maybe TRBD1 (8 bases). V lost 3 bases to trimming and J lost 3 bases, with 18 bases between them. CDR1 is SGHTA and CDR2 is FQGNSA in the germline V gene. The CDR3 loop spans 16 amino acids. CDR3 sequence: CASSLGGDRSYYEQYF. The CDR3 nucleotides are TGTGCCAGCAGCTTGGGAGGGGACAGGAGTTACTACGAGCAGTACTTC.

This clonotype was counted many times. V gene TRBV7-8 combines with J gene TRBJ1-1, with 7 bases lining up with TRBD1. Losses at the gene ends were 2 bases for V and 4 bases for J; bases not matched to a gene: 16. The CDR3 runs 18 residues. CDR1 is SGHVS and CDR2 is FQNEAQ in the germline V gene. Here the CDR3 DNA reads TGTGCCAGCAGCTTACTTCTGGGACAGAATAACAAGGGCACTGAAGCTTTCTTT. This gives the protein CASSLLLGQNNKGTEAFF.

The rearrangement uses TRBV7-8 and TRBJ2-7, with TRBD2 matching 14 bases. This CDR3 comprises 17 residues. V gave up 5 bases and J gave up 3 bases; unmatched junction bases: 9. From germline, CDR1 is SGHVS and CDR2 FQNEAQ. CDR3 residues: CASSPGLAGGDRYEQYF. Written as DNA, the CDR3 is TGTGCCAGCAGCCCAGGACTAGCGGGGGGTGACCGCTACGAGCAGTACTTC.

This clonotype has a handful of counts. The chain recombines TRBV9 with TRBJ2-1, with D unclear. V was shortened by 3 bases and J by 7 bases, with 23 bases between the two germline ends. This CDR3 has 17 residues. Germline CDR1 is SGDLS and CDR2 is YYNGEE. The CDR3 region is CASSARDPGGFGNEQFF. As DNA, the CDR3 is TGTGCCAGCAGCGCTCGAGATCCCGGTGGTTTTGGGAATGAGCAGTTCTTC.

This clonotype was counted ten times or more. This chain links TRBV30 with TRBJ2-1; D possibly corresponds to TRBD1 (6 bases). Deletions cut 5 bases from V and 8 bases from J, with 10 bases between. The CDR3 is made up of 11 amino acids. Germline values: CDR1 GTSNPN, CDR2 SVGIG (reference sequence). The CDR3 region is CAWEQGHEQFF. The CDR3 nucleotides read TGTGCCTGGGAACAGGGCCATGAGCAGTTCTTC.

The V call is TRBV11-2, the J call TRBJ1-2; no clear D. The CDR3 totals 14 residues. The V end was cut by 3 bases, the J end by 2 bases, with 10 bases between. From germline, CDR1 is SGHAT and CDR2 FQNNGV. The CDR3 nucleotides read TGTGCCAGCAGCTTGGGCAGGCTGAACTATGGCTACACCTTC. Translated, it gives CASSLGRLNYGYTF.

Many counts were recorded for this clonotype. V gene TRBV25-1 combines with J gene TRBJ1-5; D might be TRBD1 (5 bases). Germline loops: CDR1 MGHDK, CDR2 SYGVNS. This CDR3 has 14 amino acids. The germline V and J ends were trimmed by 1 base and 5 bases, with 9 bases remaining between them. The CDR3 DNA sequence: TGTGCCAGCAGTGAATTAGGGGACCATCAGCCCCAGCATTTT. Amino acids: CASSELGDHQPQHF.

This clonotype has at least ten counts. The rearrangement links TRBV20-1 to TRBJ2-7, with 11 bases identical to TRBD2. Germline CDR1 is DFQATT and CDR2 is SNEGSKA (reference sequence). The CDR3 totals 13 residues. With V trimmed by 0 bases and J by 9 bases, 4 bases remained unmatched. CDR3 amino acids: CSARDPTSGGQYF. CDR3 nucleotides: TGCAGTGCTAGAGATCCAACTAGCGGGGGGCAGTACTTC.